The 5 T cell receptor beta chains reported below all come from one sample, sequenced in a study of tumor and adjacent non-tumor tissue in lung cancer. Three rounds of nested PCR, following a modified ARM-PCR protocol, produced the TCRbeta library. In TCRdb, the multiplex PCR reads were re-called with MiXCR into one record per CDR3 protein. The repertoire has about 110,000 distinct CDR3 sequences, approximately 71% of them found once; the top ten carry around a third. This sample's RNA came from whole unsorted tissue. Sequencing was performed on lung tumor tissue. All receptors come from a woman aged 55-70 years with non-small cell lung cancer.

This clonotype was counted once. The CDR3 DNA reads TGTGCCAGCAGCTCAGATTCGGAGAGAGGCATTGAAGCTTTCTTT. This sequence encodes CASSSDSERGIEAFF. The V and J genes are TRBV11-3 and TRBJ1-1; D unresolved. The CDR3 is 15 residues long. Germline V CDR1 and CDR2: SGHNT, YENEEA. V lost 4 bases, J lost 7 bases, and 19 bases lay in between.

J is TRBJ2-2 and V is TRBV6-6; TRBD1 might be the D (5 bases). This CDR3 is built from 14 residues. The V end lost 2 bases, the J end lost 7 bases, and 11 bases lay between the germline ends. Germline V lookup: CDR1 MNHNY, CDR2 SVGAGI (reference sequence). CDR3 amino acids: CASSYAGLNGELFF. For the CDR3, the DNA is TGTGCCAGCAGTTACGCAGGGTTGAACGGGGAGCTGTTTTTT.

This clonotype was observed once. At one boundary the junction diverges from the germline segment, which might be a read error. J is TRBJ2-7 and V is TRBV11-2; 11 nucleotides line up with TRBD2. This CDR3 is 14 amino acids long. The germline V gene has CDR1 SGHAT and CDR2 FQNNGV. CDR3 bases: TGTGTCAGCAGTCCTAGCGGGGGGCTCTATGAGCAGTACTTC. This gives the protein CVSSPSGGLYEQYF. Based on the CDR3 plus reference TRBV11-2 and TRBJ2-7, the full variable domain is EAGVAQSPRYKIIEKRQSVAFWCNPISGHATLYWYQQILGQGPKLLIQFQNNGVVDDSQLPKDRFSAERLKGVDSTLKIQPAKLEDSAVYLCVSSPSGGLYEQYFGPGTRLTVT.

As to this clonotype: A read error may produce the germline difference seen at one junction end. This CDR3 reads CASGLERHVNTEAFF. The CDR3 coding sequence is TGTGCCAGCGGCTTGGAGAGACACGTGAACACTGAAGCTTTCTTT. The V call is TRBV11-1, the J call TRBJ1-1; no firm D call. Germline CDR1 SGHAT, CDR2 FQDESV (reference sequence). The CDR3 runs 15 residues.

This sequence joins TRBV7-3 and TRBJ2-1; 14 bases line up with TRBD2. CDR1 is SGHTA, CDR2 FQGTGA, per germline. CDR3 length: 15 amino acids. J lost 10 bases, V lost 5 bases, and 7 bases had no gene match. Here the CDR3 reads CASSLGLAGAQEQFF. The CDR3 DNA reads as TGTGCCAGCAGCCTGGGACTAGCGGGAGCGCAAGAGCAGTTCTTC. The full variable domain, completed using reference TRBV7-3 and TRBJ2-1, is GAGVSQTPSNKVTEKGKYVELRCDPISGHTALYWYRQSLGQGPEFLIYFQGTGAADDSGLPNDRFFAVRPEGSVSTLKIQRTERGDSAVYLCASSLGLAGAQEQFFGPGTRLTVL.